This T cell receptor beta chain is from a study of PD-1 blockade in classical Hodgkin lymphoma. For the study at large: It was nivolumab at 3 mg/kg, given intravenously every 2 weeks, that patients received. The study, taken as a whole, reports: Possible causes of repertoire differences, disease activity or prior therapy, remain undefined. Those patients who began receiving nivolumab less than 1 year after ASCT had lower diversity, and they were excluded.

This clone has a handful of counts. Its target is unknown. The repertoire was sequenced with immunoSEQ multiplex PCR; TCRdb's copy has only in-frame clones and lacks some. The sample contains about 47,000 clones, approximately 80% of which appear only once. Noted time point: cycle 4 day 1 (C4D1), after more than 5 weeks of nivolumab. With no exception, relapse followed autologous stem cell transplantation in all patients, and brentuximab vedotin exposure varied. Best overall response was complete response, partial response or progressive disease in these relapsed/refractory classical Hodgkin lymphoma patients. Trimming stripped 5 bases from V and 3 bases from J, with 14 bases between. Germline CDR1 SEHNR, CDR2 FQNEAQ (reference sequence). This CDR3 comprises 15 residues.

The sequences come from peripheral blood mononuclear cells (PBMCs), collected before the fourth cycle of nivolumab. The rearrangement links TRBV7-9 to TRBJ2-1, with TRBD2 as a possible D gene (5 bases). This TCR came from a human donor with classical Hodgkin lymphoma. CDR3 coding DNA: TGTGCCAGCAGCCGCTCCAGCGCGGGCTACAATGAGCAGTTCTTC. Protein sequence: CASSRSSAGYNEQFF.